This T cell receptor beta chain was captured in a study of technical replicates of blood from a handful of donors (TCRdb year 2017). Worth noting for this clone: No antigen is known for it. No much larger clone exists at a distance of one base, and base qualities are not known.

Libraries were made using the immunoSEQ multiplex PCR assay. The source is immuneACCESS, and TCRdb retained only in-frame sequences with V and J called. Part of the clones is not carried over; for the studies checked, unresolved V genes explain less than half of this, and the remainder is unexplained. A total of about 13,000 clones appear in this sample, around 86% of them only once. The ten largest clonotypes hold roughly 11% of the sample. From the cysteine through the phenylalanine, the CDR3 covers 13 amino acids. This entry keeps only the CDR3 DNA: 39 bases, framed from base 1. At the junction V is shortened by 8 bases and J by 0 bases, with 10 bases in between. CDR1 SGHTA and CDR2 FQGTGA were looked up in the germline V gene.

Sequencing input: PBMCs. The sequence was obtained from a human donor in good health. The chain joins TRBV7-3 to TRBJ1-1; a tentative D match to TRBD1 spans 6 bases. The CDR3 here reads CASRDNLNTEAFF. The sequence in DNA is TGTGCCAGCCGGGACAACCTGAACACTGAAGCTTTCTTT.